What follows is one TCR beta chain and its context. Its antigen is currently unknown. It was by 5' RACE with UMI labels that the TRB cDNA libraries were prepared. TCRdb reprocessed the 5' RACE reads, keeping one entry per CDR3 protein, no DNA. The sample shows nearly 110,000 distinct CDR3 sequences, and approximately 0.37% sits with its ten largest clones. The source of the sample is a study of CXCR3-negative and CXCR3-positive naive CD8 T cells. Points from the study as a whole: For CXCR3-positive naive cells, TRB CDR3s were more hydrophobic than those of CXCR3-negative naive cells.

Germline loops: CDR1 SGHTA, CDR2 FQGNSA. This CDR3 contains 13 residues. This receptor was identified in a human donor in good health. Some clones in this sample may be carry-over from other donors' samples. The sample comprised naive CXCR3+ CD8+ T cells from blood. Specified subset: CD45RO-CCR7+CD27+CD95- naive CD8+ T cells expressing CXCR3 (TNR3+). This rearrangement joins TRBV7-2 to TRBJ2-1; checking the TCRdb D call of TRBD1 is not possible without DNA. The CDR3 region is CASSLGTGDEQFF.